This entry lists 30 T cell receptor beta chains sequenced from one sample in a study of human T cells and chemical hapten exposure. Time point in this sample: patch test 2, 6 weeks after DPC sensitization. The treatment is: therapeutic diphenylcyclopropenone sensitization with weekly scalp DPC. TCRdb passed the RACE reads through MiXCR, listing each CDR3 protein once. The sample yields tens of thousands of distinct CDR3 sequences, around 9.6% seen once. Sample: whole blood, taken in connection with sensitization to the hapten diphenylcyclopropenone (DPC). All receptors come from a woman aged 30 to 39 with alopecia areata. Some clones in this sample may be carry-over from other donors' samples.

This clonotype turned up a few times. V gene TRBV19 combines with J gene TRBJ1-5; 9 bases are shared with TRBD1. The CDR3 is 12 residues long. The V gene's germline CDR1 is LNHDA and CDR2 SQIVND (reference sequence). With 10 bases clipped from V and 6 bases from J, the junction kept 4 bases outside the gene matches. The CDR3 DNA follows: TGTGCCACCCGGACAGGGGCTCAGCCCCAGCATTTT. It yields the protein CATRTGAQPQHF.

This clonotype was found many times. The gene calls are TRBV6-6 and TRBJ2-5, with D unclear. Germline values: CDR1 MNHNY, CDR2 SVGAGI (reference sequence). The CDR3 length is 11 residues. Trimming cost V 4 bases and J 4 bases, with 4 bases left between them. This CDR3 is CASSWGETQYF. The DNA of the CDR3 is TGTGCCAGCAGTTGGGGAGAGACCCAGTACTTC.

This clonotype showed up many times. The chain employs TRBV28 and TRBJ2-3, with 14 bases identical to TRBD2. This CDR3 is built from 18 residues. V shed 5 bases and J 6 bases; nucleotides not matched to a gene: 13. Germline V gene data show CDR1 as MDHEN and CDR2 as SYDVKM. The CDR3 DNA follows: TGTGCCAGCAGTCCCATTAGGGGGACTAGCGGGGGCGAGGATACGCAGTATTTT. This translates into CASSPIRGTSGGEDTQYF.

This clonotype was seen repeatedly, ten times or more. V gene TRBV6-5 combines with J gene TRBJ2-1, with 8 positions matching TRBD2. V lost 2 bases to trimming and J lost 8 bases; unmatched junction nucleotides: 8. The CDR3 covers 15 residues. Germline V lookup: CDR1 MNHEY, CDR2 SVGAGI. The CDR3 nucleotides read TGTGCCAGCAGTTACCGTCTAGCGGGCCTCGATGAGCAGTTCTTC. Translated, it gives CASSYRLAGLDEQFF.

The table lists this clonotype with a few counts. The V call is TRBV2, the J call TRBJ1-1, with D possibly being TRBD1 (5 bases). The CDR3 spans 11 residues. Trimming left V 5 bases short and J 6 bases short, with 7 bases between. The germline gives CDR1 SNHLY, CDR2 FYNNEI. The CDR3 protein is CASSLTAEAFF. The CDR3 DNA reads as TGTGCCAGCAGTCTGACAGCTGAAGCTTTCTTT.

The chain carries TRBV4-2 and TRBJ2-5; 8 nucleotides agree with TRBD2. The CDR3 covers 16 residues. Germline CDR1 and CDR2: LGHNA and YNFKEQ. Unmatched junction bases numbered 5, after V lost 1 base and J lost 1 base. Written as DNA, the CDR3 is TGTGCCAGCAGCCAAGGGGACGGGAGGGGCCAAGAGACCCAGTACTTC. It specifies CASSQGDGRGQETQYF.

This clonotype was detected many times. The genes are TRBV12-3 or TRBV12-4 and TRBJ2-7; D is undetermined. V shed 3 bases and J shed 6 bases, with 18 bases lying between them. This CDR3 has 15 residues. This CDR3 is CASSLGKERPLEQYF. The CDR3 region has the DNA TGTGCCAGCAGTTTGGGCAAGGAGCGCCCCCTCGAGCAGTACTTC.

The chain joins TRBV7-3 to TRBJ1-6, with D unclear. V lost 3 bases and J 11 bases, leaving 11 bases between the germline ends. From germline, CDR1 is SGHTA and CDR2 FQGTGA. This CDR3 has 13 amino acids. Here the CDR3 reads CASSFYTDPPLHF. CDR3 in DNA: TGTGCCAGCAGCTTCTACACCGATCCACCCCTCCACTTT.

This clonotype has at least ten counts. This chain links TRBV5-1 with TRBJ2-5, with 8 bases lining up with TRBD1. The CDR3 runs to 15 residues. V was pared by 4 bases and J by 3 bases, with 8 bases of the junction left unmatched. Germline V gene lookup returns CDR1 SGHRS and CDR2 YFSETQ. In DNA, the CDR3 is TGCGCCAGCAGCCCCGGACAGGGTGGGAAAGAGACCCAGTACTTC. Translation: CASSPGQGGKETQYF.

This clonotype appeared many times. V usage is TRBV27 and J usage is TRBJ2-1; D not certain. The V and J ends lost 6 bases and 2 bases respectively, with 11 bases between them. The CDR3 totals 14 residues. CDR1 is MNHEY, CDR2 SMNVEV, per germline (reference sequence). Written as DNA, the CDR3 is TGTGCCAGCAGCCTTGGTATAGCCTACAATGAGCAGTTCTTC. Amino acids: CASSLGIAYNEQFF.

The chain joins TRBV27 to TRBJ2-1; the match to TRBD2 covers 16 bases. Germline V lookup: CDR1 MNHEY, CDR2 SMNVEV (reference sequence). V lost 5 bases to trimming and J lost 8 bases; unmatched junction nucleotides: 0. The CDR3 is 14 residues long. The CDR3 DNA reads TGTGCCAGCAGTGGGACTAGCGGGGGGGATGAGCAGTTCTTC. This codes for CASSGTSGGDEQFF.

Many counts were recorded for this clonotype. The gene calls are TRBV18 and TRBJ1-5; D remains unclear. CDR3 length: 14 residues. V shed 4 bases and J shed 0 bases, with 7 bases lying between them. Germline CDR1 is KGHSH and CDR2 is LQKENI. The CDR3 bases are TGTGCCAGCTCACAAGTAAATAGCAATCAGCCCCAGCATTTT. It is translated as CASSQVNSNQPQHF.

This CDR3 is CASSISRDRSWGGEAFF. The CDR3, as DNA: TGCGCCAGCAGTATCTCCCGGGACAGGAGTTGGGGAGGAGAAGCTTTCTTT. The chain has TRBV5-1 and TRBJ1-1; TRBD1 matches at 8 bases. Germline V gene lookup returns CDR1 SGHRS and CDR2 YFSETQ. Trimming cost V 5 bases and J 8 bases; bases outside gene matches: 20. The CDR3 contains 17 residues.

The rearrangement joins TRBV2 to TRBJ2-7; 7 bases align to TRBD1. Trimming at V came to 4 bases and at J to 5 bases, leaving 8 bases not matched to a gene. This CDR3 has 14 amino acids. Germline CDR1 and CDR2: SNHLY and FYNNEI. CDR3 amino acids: CASSATTGSHEQYF. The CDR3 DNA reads TGTGCCAGCAGTGCTACGACAGGGAGCCACGAGCAGTACTTC.

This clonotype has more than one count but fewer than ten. The CDR3 DNA follows: TGCGCCAGCAGCCAATTGCTGTGGAAATCCTACGAGCAGTACTTC. This sequence encodes CASSQLLWKSYEQYF. The rearrangement uses TRBV4-1 and TRBJ2-7; D is unresolved. This CDR3 has 15 residues. V was shortened by 2 bases and J by 1 base, with 12 bases between the two germline ends. Germline CDR1 MGHRA, CDR2 YSYEKL.

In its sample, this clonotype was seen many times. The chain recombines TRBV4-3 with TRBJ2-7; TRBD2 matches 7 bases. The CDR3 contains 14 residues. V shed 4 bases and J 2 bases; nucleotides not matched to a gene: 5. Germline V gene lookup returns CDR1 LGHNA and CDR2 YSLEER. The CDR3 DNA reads TGCGCCAGCAGCCCCGGGACTACCGCCTACGAGCAGTACTTC. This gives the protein CASSPGTTAYEQYF.

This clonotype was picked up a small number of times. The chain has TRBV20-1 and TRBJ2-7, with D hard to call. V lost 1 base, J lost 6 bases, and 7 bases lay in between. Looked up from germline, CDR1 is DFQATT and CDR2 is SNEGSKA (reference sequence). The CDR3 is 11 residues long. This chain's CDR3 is CSARVAGEQYF. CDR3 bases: TGCAGTGCTAGAGTTGCCGGCGAGCAGTACTTC.

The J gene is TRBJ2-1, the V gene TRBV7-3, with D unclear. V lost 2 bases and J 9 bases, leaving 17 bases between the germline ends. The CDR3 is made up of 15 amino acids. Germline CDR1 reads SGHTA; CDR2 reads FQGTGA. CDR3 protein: CASSLQSPPLGEQFF. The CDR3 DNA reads TGTGCCAGCAGCTTACAGTCCCCGCCCTTAGGTGAGCAGTTCTTC. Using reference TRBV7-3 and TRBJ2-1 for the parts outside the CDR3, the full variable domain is GAGVSQTPSNKVTEKGKYVELRCDPISGHTALYWYRQSLGQGPEFLIYFQGTGAADDSGLPNDRFFAVRPEGSVSTLKIQRTERGDSAVYLCASSLQSPPLGEQFFGPGTRLTVL.

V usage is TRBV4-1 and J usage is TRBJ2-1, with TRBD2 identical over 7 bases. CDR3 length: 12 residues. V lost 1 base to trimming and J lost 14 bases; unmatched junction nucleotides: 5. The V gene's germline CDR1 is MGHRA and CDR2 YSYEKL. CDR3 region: CASSQGVGGKFF. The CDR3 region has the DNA TGCGCCAGCAGCCAAGGGGTGGGAGGGAAGTTCTTC.

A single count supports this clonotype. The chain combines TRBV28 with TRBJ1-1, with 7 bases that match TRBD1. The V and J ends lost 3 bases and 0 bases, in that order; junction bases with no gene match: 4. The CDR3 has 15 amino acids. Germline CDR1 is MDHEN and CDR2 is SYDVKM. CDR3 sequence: CASSLVDRVNTEAFF. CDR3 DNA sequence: TGTGCCAGCAGTTTGGTTGACAGGGTGAACACTGAAGCTTTCTTT. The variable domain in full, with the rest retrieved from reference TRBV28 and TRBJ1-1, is DVKVTQSSRYLVKRTGEKVFLECVQDMDHENMFWYRQDPGLGLRLIYFSYDVKMKEKGDIPEGYSVSREKKERFSLILESASTNQTSMYLCASSLVDRVNTEAFFGQGTRLTVV.

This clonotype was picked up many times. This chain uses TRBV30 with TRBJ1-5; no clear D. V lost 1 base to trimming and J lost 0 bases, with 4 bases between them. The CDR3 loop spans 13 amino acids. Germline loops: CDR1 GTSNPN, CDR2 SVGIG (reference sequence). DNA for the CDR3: TGTGCCTGGAGTGAGGATAGCAATCAGCCCCAGCATTTT. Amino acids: CAWSEDSNQPQHF.

Here the CDR3 DNA reads TGTGCCAGCAGCCCGCTAGCGGGAGGAACAGATACGCAGTATTTT. This sequence encodes CASSPLAGGTDTQYF. The V gene is TRBV7-2, the J gene TRBJ2-3; 11 bases fit TRBD2. Germline V gene sequence: CDR1 SGHTA, CDR2 FQGNSA. After removal of 5 bases from V and 3 bases from J, the junction contained 4 bases not matched to a gene. The CDR3 consists of 15 residues.

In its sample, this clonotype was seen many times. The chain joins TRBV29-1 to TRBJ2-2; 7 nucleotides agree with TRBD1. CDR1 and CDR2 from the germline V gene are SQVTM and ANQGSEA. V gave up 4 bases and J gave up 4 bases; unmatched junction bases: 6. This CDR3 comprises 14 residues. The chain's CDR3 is CSVGQGNPTGELFF. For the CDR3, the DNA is TGCAGCGTTGGACAGGGAAACCCCACCGGGGAGCTGTTTTTT.

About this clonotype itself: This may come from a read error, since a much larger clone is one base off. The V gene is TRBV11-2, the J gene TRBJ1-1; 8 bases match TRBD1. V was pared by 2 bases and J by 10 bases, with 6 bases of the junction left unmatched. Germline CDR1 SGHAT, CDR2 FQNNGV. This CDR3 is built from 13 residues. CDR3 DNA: TGTGCCAGCAGCTTATCTGGGGGGACAGGAGCTTTCTTT. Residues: CASSLSGGTGAFF.

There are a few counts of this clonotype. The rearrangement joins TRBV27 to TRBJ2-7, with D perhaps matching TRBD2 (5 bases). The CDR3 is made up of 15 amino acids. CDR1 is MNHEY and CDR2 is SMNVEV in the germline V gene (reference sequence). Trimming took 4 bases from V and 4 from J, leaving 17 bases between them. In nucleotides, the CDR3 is TGTGCCAGCAGTTCCCAGCGGACCCTTCGATACGAGCAGTACTTC. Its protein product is CASSSQRTLRYEQYF.

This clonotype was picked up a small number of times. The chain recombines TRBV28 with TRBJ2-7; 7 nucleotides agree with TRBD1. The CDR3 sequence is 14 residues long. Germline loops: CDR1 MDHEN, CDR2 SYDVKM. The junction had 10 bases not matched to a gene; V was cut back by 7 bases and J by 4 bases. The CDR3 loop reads CASNLAGTAYEQYF. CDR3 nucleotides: TGTGCCAGCAACCTAGCCGGGACAGCGTACGAGCAGTACTTC.

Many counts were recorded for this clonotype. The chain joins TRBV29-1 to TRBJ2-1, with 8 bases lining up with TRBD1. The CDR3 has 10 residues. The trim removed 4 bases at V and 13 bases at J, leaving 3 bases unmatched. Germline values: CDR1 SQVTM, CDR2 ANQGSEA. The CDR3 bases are TGCAGCGTTGCGGACAGGGAACAGTTCTTC. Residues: CSVADREQFF.

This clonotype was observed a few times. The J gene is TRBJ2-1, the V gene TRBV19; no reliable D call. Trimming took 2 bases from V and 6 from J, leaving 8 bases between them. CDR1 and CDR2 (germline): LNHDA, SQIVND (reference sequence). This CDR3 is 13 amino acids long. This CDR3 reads CASSIKPINEQFF. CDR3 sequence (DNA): TGTGCCAGTAGTATAAAGCCCATCAATGAGCAGTTCTTC.

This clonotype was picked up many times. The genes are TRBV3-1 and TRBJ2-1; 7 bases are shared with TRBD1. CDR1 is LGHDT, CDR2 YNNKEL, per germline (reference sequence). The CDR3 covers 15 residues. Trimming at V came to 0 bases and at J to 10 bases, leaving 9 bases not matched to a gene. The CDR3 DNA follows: TGTGCCAGCAGCCAAGATAGGGCAGGGGGTCGGGAGCAGTTCTTC. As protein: CASSQDRAGGREQFF.

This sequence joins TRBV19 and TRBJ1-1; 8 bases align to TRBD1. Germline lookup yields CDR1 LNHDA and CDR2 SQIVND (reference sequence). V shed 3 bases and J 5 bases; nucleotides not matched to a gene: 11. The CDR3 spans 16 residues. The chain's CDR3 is CASSIRGQGWRTEAFF. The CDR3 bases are TGTGCCAGTAGTATCAGGGGGCAGGGCTGGAGAACTGAAGCTTTCTTT.